The 22 T cell receptor beta chains listed next were all sequenced from one sample in a study of blood T cells in healthy people across ages. Using a J-beta primer mix together with a sample-barcoded 5' primer, a second PCR was run for about 6 to 11 cycles. MiXCR, applied by TCRdb to the 5' RACE reads, yields one record per CDR3 protein. Altogether about 1.7 million distinct CDR3 sequences are present, about 30% being singletons, with the ten largest covering roughly 8%. The specimen was blood. The receptors here all came from a woman aged 30 to 39 in good health.

Ten or more counts support this clonotype. The rearrangement links TRBV4-3 to TRBJ1-2; no firm D call. The CDR3 covers 16 residues. CDR1 LGHNA and CDR2 YSLEER come from the germline V gene. Trimming stripped 1 base from V and 0 bases from J, with 12 bases between. The CDR3 DNA reads as TGCGCCAGCAGCCAAGCTGGGGTGGAACCTAACTATGGCTACACCTTC. Protein: CASSQAGVEPNYGYTF.

The V and J genes are TRBV9 and TRBJ2-5, with D perhaps matching TRBD2 (6 bases). TRBJ2-7 matches the DNA end more closely, so the J call is doubtful. Germline CDR1 reads SGDLS; CDR2 reads YYNGEE. This CDR3 has 15 amino acids. CDR3 bases: TGTGCCAGCAGCGCCAGAGCGGGCAACCTCTACGAGCAGTACTTC. Amino acids: CASSARAGNLYEQYF.

This clonotype was detected many times. V is TRBV6-5 and J is TRBJ2-7; D not resolved. The CDR3 runs to 16 residues. The V gene's germline CDR1 is MNHEY and CDR2 SVGAGI. Between the trimmed V and J ends, which lost 2 bases and 1 base, there was a span of 15 bases. CDR3 in amino acids: CASSYRPGVASYEQYF. In DNA form, the CDR3 reads TGTGCCAGCAGTTACAGGCCCGGTGTAGCATCCTACGAGCAGTACTTC.

This clonotype appeared a few times. The J gene is TRBJ1-5, the V gene TRBV19; D remains ambiguous. The germline V gene encodes CDR1 LNHDA and CDR2 SQIVND (reference sequence). Deletions cut 6 bases from V and 1 base from J, with 13 bases between. CDR3 length equals 15 residues. CDR3 DNA sequence: TGTGCCAGTAGGGACTGGGGTCGGAGCAATCAGCCCCAGCATTTT. Translation: CASRDWGRSNQPQHF.

The count of this clonotype is one. V is TRBV5-1 and J is TRBJ1-1, with 8 bases matching TRBD1. CDR1 is SGHRS and CDR2 is YFSETQ in the germline V gene. The CDR3 loop spans 14 amino acids. Trimming cost V 6 bases and J 7 bases; bases outside gene matches: 11. The CDR3 reads CASMTGVGSIEAFF. The CDR3 nucleotides are TGCGCCAGCATGACAGGGGTCGGGTCCATTGAAGCTTTCTTT.

This clonotype turned up a few times. The rearrangement links TRBV4-1 to TRBJ1-2; no definite D call. Trimming left V 8 bases short and J 8 bases short, with 18 bases between. Germline V gene lookup returns CDR1 MGHRA and CDR2 YSYEKL. The CDR3 extends over 13 amino acids. DNA for the CDR3: TGCGCCAGCCGGTTTAATGGGGTGAGCGGCTACACCTTC. This sequence encodes CASRFNGVSGYTF.

The chain has TRBV29-1 and TRBJ2-1; maybe TRBD2 (7 bases). V dropped 6 bases and J dropped 7 bases, with 16 bases sitting between them. Per germline, CDR1 SQVTM and CDR2 ANQGSEA. The CDR3 runs to 13 residues. CDR3 nucleotides: TGCAGCGTGGGGGGGCTTAGGGGGAATGAGCAGTTCTTC. It codes for CSVGGLRGNEQFF.

This sequence joins TRBV7-9 and TRBJ1-2; D is unclear. Trimming shortened V by 5 bases and J by 4 bases, and 29 bases separated the two germline ends. Per the germline V gene, CDR1 is SEHNR and CDR2 is FQNEAQ (reference sequence). This CDR3 contains 19 residues. This chain's CDR3 is CASSVTHVLTSRSSYGYTF. The CDR3, as DNA: TGTGCCAGCAGCGTCACCCACGTCCTTACCAGCCGATCGAGCTATGGCTACACCTTC.

The chain links TRBV12-3 or TRBV12-4 to TRBJ2-1, with unresolved D. Near its end, the DNA agrees better with TRBJ2-7, so the J call may be wrong. The CDR3 spans 14 residues. In nucleotides, the CDR3 is TGTGCCAGCAGTTTAGCGCCCCAAAACAATGAGCAGTACTTC. It is translated as CASSLAPQNNEQYF.

This clonotype was found once. The chain recombines TRBV7-2 with TRBJ2-3; D uncertain. Germline V lookup: CDR1 SGHTA, CDR2 FQGNSA. V shed 6 bases and J shed 1 base, with 14 bases lying between them. The CDR3 sequence is 15 residues long. The CDR3 protein is CASSSATPGTDTQYF. Here the CDR3 DNA reads TGTGCCAGCAGTTCGGCCACCCCCGGCACAGATACGCAGTATTTT.

Worth noting for this clonotype: The junction departs from the called germline gene at one end, perhaps through a read error. The chain links TRBV10-1 to TRBJ2-3; D is undetermined. CDR3 length: 15 residues. Per the germline V gene, CDR1 is WNHNN and CDR2 is SYGVQD (reference sequence). In DNA, the CDR3 is TGCGCCAACAGTGAGTCAGACCCAGCGACAGATACGCAGTATTTT. It is translated as CANSESDPATDTQYF.

This clonotype has a count of ten or more. This chain connects TRBV10-3 to TRBJ2-1; 8 positions agree with TRBD1. CDR3 length: 14 residues. Germline loops: CDR1 ENHRY, CDR2 SYGVKD. V shed 4 bases and J 8 bases; nucleotides not matched to a gene: 7. In DNA, the CDR3 is TGTGCCATCAGTGTCGGACAGGGTACCGATGAGCAGTTCTTC. Translation: CAISVGQGTDEQFF.

This clonotype has a count of ten or more. The chain uses TRBV5-1 and TRBJ1-2; a weak D match, TRBD1 (6 bases). V shed 4 bases and J shed 6 bases, with 13 bases lying between them. Germline V gives CDR1 SGHRS, CDR2 YFSETQ. The CDR3 consists of 13 residues. The CDR3 spells CASSVRGGHGYTF. The CDR3 DNA follows: TGCGCCAGCAGCGTCCGGGGGGGCCATGGCTACACCTTC.

The gene calls are TRBV7-9 and TRBJ1-4, with D possibly TRBD1 on 5 matching bases. Germline assignment: CDR1 SEHNR and CDR2 FQNEAQ (reference sequence). This CDR3 has 16 amino acids. With 5 bases removed from V and 8 bases from J, the gap between germline ends came to 21 bases. The CDR3 here is CASSQSSRGVWEKLFF. The CDR3 DNA sequence: TGTGCCAGCAGCCAAAGCTCCCGGGGGGTCTGGGAAAAACTGTTTTTT.

The rearrangement uses TRBV6-6 and TRBJ2-6; D is unresolved. The CDR3 covers 15 residues. Germline CDR1 MNHNY, CDR2 SVGAGI (reference sequence). V lost 2 bases and J lost 0, with 5 bases in between. The CDR3 nucleotides read TGTGCCAGCAGTTACACAGCCTCTGGGGCCAACGTCCTGACTTTC. It is translated as CASSYTASGANVLTF.

The V call is TRBV20-1, the J call TRBJ1-6; 7 bases align to TRBD1. V gave up 1 base and J gave up 4 bases; unmatched junction bases: 1. This CDR3 is built from 14 residues. Germline V lookup: CDR1 DFQATT, CDR2 SNEGSKA (reference sequence). CDR3 nucleotide sequence: TGCAGTGCTAGAGGGGGACAGTATAATTCACCCCTCCACTTT. This gives the protein CSARGGQYNSPLHF.

The gene calls are TRBV6-5 and TRBJ1-4; 7 bases match TRBD1. Germline loops: CDR1 MNHEY, CDR2 SVGAGI. Trimming took 6 bases from V and 6 from J; bases not matched to a gene: 7. The CDR3 has 14 residues. The CDR3 DNA reads as TGTGCCAGCAGCTCCGACAGGGACTATGAAAAACTGTTTTTT. Translation gives CASSSDRDYEKLFF.

At least ten counts were recorded for this clonotype. This sequence joins TRBV10-3 and TRBJ2-5; maybe TRBD2 (5 bases). The V end lost 10 bases, the J end lost 4 bases, and 16 bases lay between the germline ends. The CDR3 loop spans 13 amino acids. Germline CDR1 is ENHRY and CDR2 is SYGVKD. The DNA for the CDR3 is TGTGCCAGCCGGGATTACCGACGAGAGACCCAGTACTTC. It codes for CASRDYRRETQYF.

The genes are TRBV18 and TRBJ2-7; the D call may be TRBD1 or TRBD2 (6 bases each). The CDR3 is made up of 15 amino acids. With 2 bases removed from V and 2 bases from J, the gap between germline ends came to 13 bases. The germline gives CDR1 KGHSH, CDR2 LQKENI. The CDR3 DNA reads as TGTGCCAGCTCACCAGAGGGGGGCGGCCCCTACGAGCAGTACTTC. This translates into CASSPEGGGPYEQYF.

At least ten counts were recorded for this clonotype. The chain couples TRBV15 to TRBJ1-1; no definite D call. The CDR3 covers 14 residues. Germline V lookup: CDR1 LNHNV, CDR2 YYDKDF (reference sequence). Trimming cost V 0 bases and J 7 bases, with 12 bases left between them. The CDR3 spells CATSREQRSDEAFF. The CDR3 nucleotides are TGTGCCACCAGCAGAGAACAAAGGAGTGATGAAGCTTTCTTT.

In this sample, this clonotype turned up many times. The chain combines TRBV3-1 with TRBJ2-1; TRBD2 is a possible D gene (5 bases). Trimming cost V 3 bases and J 7 bases, with 7 bases left between them. Germline V gene lookup returns CDR1 LGHDT and CDR2 YNNKEL (reference sequence). The CDR3 spans 12 residues. The CDR3 region is CASSHRRNEQFF. The CDR3 DNA reads TGTGCCAGCAGCCATCGGAGGAATGAGCAGTTCTTC.

There are many counts of this clonotype. The V and J genes are TRBV29-1 and TRBJ2-7, with D unclear. V was shortened by 4 bases and J by 6 bases, with 7 bases between the two germline ends. The CDR3 is 10 residues long. CDR1 and CDR2 (germline): SQVTM, ANQGSEA. CDR3 DNA sequence: TGCAGCGTTGGGGATTCCGAGCAGTACTTC. Translating gives CSVGDSEQYF.